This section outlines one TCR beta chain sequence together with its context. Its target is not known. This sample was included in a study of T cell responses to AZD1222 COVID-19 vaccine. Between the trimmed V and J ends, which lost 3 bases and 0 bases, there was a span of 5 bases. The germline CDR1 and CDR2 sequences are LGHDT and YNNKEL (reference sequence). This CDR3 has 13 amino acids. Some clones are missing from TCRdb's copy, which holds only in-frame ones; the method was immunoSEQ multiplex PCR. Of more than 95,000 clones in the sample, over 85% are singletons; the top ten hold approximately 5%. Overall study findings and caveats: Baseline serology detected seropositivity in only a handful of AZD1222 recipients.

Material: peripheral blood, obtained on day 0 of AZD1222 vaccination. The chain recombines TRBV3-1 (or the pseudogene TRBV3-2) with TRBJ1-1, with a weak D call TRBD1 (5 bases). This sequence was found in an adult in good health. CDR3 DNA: TGTGCCAGCAGCCAGGGGGTGAACACTGAAGCTTTCTTT. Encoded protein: CASSQGVNTEAFF.